The clone carrying this TCR beta chain was recorded once. Its antigen remains unidentified. This sample is part of a study of cytomegalovirus exposure and HLA in healthy donors. Study-wide results and caveats: Per published reports, the classifier diagnosed cytomegalovirus status with high specificity and sensitivity.

Clones were read by immunoSEQ multiplex PCR, and TCRdb kept only the in-frame ones, dropping some. The table includes about 54,000 clones, roughly 87% detected once. V dropped 4 bases and J dropped 7; count of bases not matched to a gene: 10. Germline-derived CDR1 and CDR2 are MNHNS and SASEGT. The CDR3 is 16 residues long. The clonotype was recovered from a woman younger than 30 in good health and CMV-seropositive. The rearrangement joins TRBV6-1 to TRBJ1-5, with 10 bases identical to TRBD1. Sequences were obtained from PBMCs. The DNA of the CDR3 is TGTGCCAGCAGTGCCTTAGCCGGGACAGGGGCCCAGCCCCAGCATTTT. As protein: CASSALAGTGAQPQHF.